In its sample, the clone carrying this TCR beta chain was seen many times. Unique molecular identifiers featured in how the TCRbeta library was prepared. Each CDR3 protein is one row after TCRdb ran MiXCR on the PCR reads. The table lists 490,000 or so distinct CDR3 sequences, 9.5% to 15% of them singletons. This sample is part of a study of T-cell reconstitution after alpha-beta-depleted transplantation in children. Between the trimmed V and J ends, which lost 8 bases and 1 base, there was a span of 18 bases. This CDR3 comprises 15 residues. Germline CDR1 SQVTM, CDR2 ANQGSEA. This clonotype was sampled from a human donor who donated a stem cell graft to a child with combined immunodeficiency. This specimen was PBMCs from the stem cell graft donor, taken from the stem cell graft. The V call is TRBV29-1, the J call TRBJ2-1; weak D call: TRBD2 (6 bases). CDR3 sequence reads: CSFTLGGISYNEQFF. The CDR3 coding sequence is TGCAGCTTTACCCTCGGCGGGATATCCTACAATGAGCAGTTCTTC.